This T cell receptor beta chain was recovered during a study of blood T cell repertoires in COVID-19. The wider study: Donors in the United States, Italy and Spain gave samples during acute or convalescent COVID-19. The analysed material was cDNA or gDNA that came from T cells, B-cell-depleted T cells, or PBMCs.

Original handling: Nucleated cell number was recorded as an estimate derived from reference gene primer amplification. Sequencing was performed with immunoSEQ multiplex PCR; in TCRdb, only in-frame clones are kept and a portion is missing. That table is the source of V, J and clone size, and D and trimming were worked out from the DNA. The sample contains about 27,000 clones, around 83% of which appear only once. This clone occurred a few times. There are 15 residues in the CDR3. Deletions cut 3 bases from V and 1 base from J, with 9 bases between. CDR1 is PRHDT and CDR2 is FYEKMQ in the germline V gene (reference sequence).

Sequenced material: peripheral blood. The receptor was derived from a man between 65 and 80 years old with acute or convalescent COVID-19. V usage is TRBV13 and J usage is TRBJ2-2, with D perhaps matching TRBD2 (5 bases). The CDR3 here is CASSFIAGNTGELFF. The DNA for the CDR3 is TGTGCCAGCAGCTTCATTGCGGGGAACACCGGGGAGCTGTTTTTT.